This T cell receptor (beta chain) was obtained from a study of blood T cell repertoires in COVID-19. Study as a whole: COVID-19 samples from acute and convalescent phases originated in the United States, Italy and Spain. PBMCs, B-cell-depleted T cells, or T cells were the source of the cDNA or gDNA that made up the material.

Authors' data handling: From reference gene primer amplification, estimates of nucleated cell counts were derived. Data came from immunoSEQ multiplex PCR; TCRdb stores just in-frame clones and leaves some out. That table gives V, J and clone size, and the DNA gave D and trimming. The sample consists of 72,000 or so clones, 85% to 90% of them appearing once. Looked up from germline, CDR1 is SGHRS and CDR2 is YFSETQ. The CDR3 totals 14 residues. V shed 6 bases, J shed 2 bases, and the junction held 1 base outside the gene matches. Material for sequencing was peripheral blood. The rearrangement uses TRBV5-1 and TRBJ2-2; 10 bases are a match to TRBD2. This sequence was found in a woman of 80 years or more with active or convalescent COVID-19. The CDR3 sequence is CASTSGGNTGELFF. The CDR3 region has the DNA TGCGCCAGCACTAGCGGGGGTAACACCGGGGAGCTGTTTTTT.